Following are 23 T cell receptor beta chains from one sample sequenced in a study of brain T cells in children with intractable seizures. Libraries were prepared by immunoSEQ multiplex PCR; TCRdb keeps only in-frame clonotypes and omits some of them. The sample lists about 80,000 clones, about 90% occurring once. Sequenced here: peripheral blood, sampled at surgery. These TCRs come from a girl aged 2 to 10 with Rasmussen encephalitis and intractable seizures.

The chain carries TRBV19 and TRBJ1-5, with D unresolved. The CDR3 has 13 residues. The V and J ends lost 9 bases and 6 bases respectively, with 15 bases between them. CDR1 is LNHDA, CDR2 SQIVND, per germline (reference sequence). In nucleotides, the CDR3 is TGTGCCAGGACTCTTGAGATTGGTCAGCCCCAGCATTTT. It yields the protein CARTLEIGQPQHF.

The chain uses TRBV28 and TRBJ1-6; the match to TRBD1 covers 8 bases. The ends lost 2 bases at V and 7 bases at J; junction bases unmatched: 7. The germline gives CDR1 MDHEN, CDR2 SYDVKM. This CDR3 has 16 amino acids. CDR3 bases: TGTGCCAGCAGTTTACACCAGGGGGCGCTCAATTCACCCCTCCACTTT. Translation: CASSLHQGALNSPLHF.

The chain combines TRBV4-1 with TRBJ2-3, with TRBD2 matching over 11 bases. Unmatched junction bases numbered 10, after V lost 1 base and J lost 10 bases. The CDR3 is 16 amino acids. CDR1 is MGHRA and CDR2 is YSYEKL in the germline V gene. CDR3 coding DNA: TGCGCCAGCAGCCAAGTTCTGGGACTAGCGGACCAGTCGCAGTATTTT. Translated: CASSQVLGLADQSQYF.

The rearrangement links TRBV6-1 to TRBJ1-1; D unresolved. Germline V CDR1 and CDR2: MNHNS, SASEGT. V shed 1 base and J shed 0 bases, with 9 bases lying between them. The CDR3 covers 15 residues. CDR3 protein: CASSEVRRMNTEAFF. In DNA form, the CDR3 reads TGTGCCAGCAGTGAAGTTAGACGGATGAACACTGAAGCTTTCTTT.

The rearrangement joins TRBV7-6 to TRBJ2-2, with D unclear. Germline V gene lookup returns CDR1 SGHVS and CDR2 FNYEAQ. The CDR3 length is 13 residues. V was clipped by 2 bases and J by 4 bases, with 5 bases between them. CDR3 nucleotide sequence: TGTGCCAGCAGCTTACGTAGCACCGGGGAGCTGTTTTTT. Protein sequence: CASSLRSTGELFF.

V usage is TRBV7-9 and J usage is TRBJ1-2; D not resolved. CDR1 SEHNR and CDR2 FQNEAQ come from the germline V gene (reference sequence). V was cut by 1 base and J by 2 bases, with 17 bases left in between. This CDR3 has 17 residues. The CDR3 region is CASSLEDGSLPNYGYTF. The CDR3, as DNA: TGTGCCAGCAGCTTAGAAGACGGCAGCCTCCCCAACTATGGCTACACCTTC.

CDR3 in DNA: TGTGCCAGCCTTAGATTGGGTAACACTGAAGCTTTCTTT. Its translation: CASLRLGNTEAFF. The chain combines TRBV27 with TRBJ1-1, with D unclear. V gave up 8 bases and J gave up 2 bases, with 12 bases separating them. The CDR3 spans 13 residues. The V gene's germline CDR1 is MNHEY and CDR2 SMNVEV (reference sequence).

The chain combines TRBV12-5 with TRBJ2-3, with 9 bases that match TRBD2. V shed 3 bases, J shed 5 bases, and the junction held 12 bases outside the gene matches. Germline CDR1 LGHNT, CDR2 FRNRAP. The CDR3 totals 17 residues. The chain's CDR3 is CASGFPDLAGSLDTQYF. CDR3 DNA sequence: TGTGCTAGTGGTTTCCCCGACCTAGCGGGAAGCTTAGATACGCAGTATTTT.

The V call is TRBV12-3 or TRBV12-4, the J call TRBJ1-1, with a possible D match to TRBD1 (5 bases). This CDR3 has 13 amino acids. Trimming removed 3 bases from V and 11 bases from J, with 16 bases in between. The DNA for the CDR3 is TGTGCCAGCAGTTTGCAGGACATTCTGGTCGCTTTCTTT. Translation: CASSLQDILVAFF.

The genes are TRBV7-2 and TRBJ2-1; 11 positions match TRBD2. The CDR3 runs to 15 residues. Trimming took 4 bases from V and 6 from J; bases not matched to a gene: 5. From germline, CDR1 is SGHTA and CDR2 FQGNSA. The CDR3 bases are TGTGCCAGCAGCTCATTAGCGGGGGGGCCCAATGAGCAGTTCTTC. The encoded protein is CASSSLAGGPNEQFF. Variable domain in full (rest from reference TRBV7-2 and TRBJ2-1): GAGVSQSPSNKVTEKGKDVELRCDPISGHTALYWYRQSLGQGLEFLIYFQGNSAPDKSGLPSDRFSAERTGGSVSTLTIQRTQQEDSAVYLCASSSLAGGPNEQFFGPGTRLTVL.

The J gene is TRBJ2-2, the V gene TRBV7-3; D ambiguous. V was cut by 4 bases and J by 0 bases, with 3 bases left in between. Germline V gives CDR1 SGHTA, CDR2 FQGTGA. This CDR3 contains 13 residues. The CDR3 loop reads CASSSPNTGELFF. The CDR3 nucleotides read TGTGCCAGCAGCTCCCCGAACACCGGGGAGCTGTTTTTT.

The chain has TRBV28 and TRBJ1-4; maybe TRBD1 (5 bases). CDR3 length: 14 residues. V lost 6 bases and J lost 6, with 14 bases in between. Germline CDR1 is MDHEN and CDR2 is SYDVKM. CDR3 sequence reads: CASRTPSGDEKLFF. The DNA for the CDR3 is TGTGCCAGCAGAACTCCGTCGGGGGATGAAAAACTGTTTTTT.

The V gene is TRBV5-4, the J gene TRBJ1-1; D remains ambiguous. Germline loops: CDR1 SGHNT, CDR2 YYREEE (reference sequence). CDR3 length: 13 residues. V lost 0 bases and J lost 0, with 3 bases in between. The CDR3 spells CASSLELNTEAFF. CDR3 in DNA: TGTGCCAGCAGCTTGGAACTGAACACTGAAGCTTTCTTT. The full variable domain, in which reference TRBV5-4 and TRBJ1-1 provide the parts outside the CDR3, is ETGVTQSPTHLIKTRGQQVTLRCSSQSGHNTVSWYQQALGQGPQFIFQYYREEENGRGNFPPRFSGLQFPNYSSELNVNALELDDSALYLCASSLELNTEAFFGQGTRLTVV.

This rearrangement joins TRBV6-2 or TRBV6-3 to TRBJ2-5, with D unclear. The CDR3 is 14 amino acids. With 10 bases removed from V and 5 bases from J, the gap between germline ends came to 20 bases. CDR1 is MNHEY, CDR2 SVGEGT, per germline. CDR3 residues: CATSPQRAGETQYF. CDR3 DNA sequence: TGTGCCACCAGCCCACAGCGAGCCGGGGAGACCCAGTACTTC.

The rearrangement uses TRBV13 and TRBJ1-3; possibly TRBD1 for D (6 bases). The CDR3 length is 17 residues. Looked up from germline, CDR1 is PRHDT and CDR2 is FYEKMQ (reference sequence). The V gene lost 3 bases and the J gene lost 4 bases, with 19 bases spanning the gap. DNA of the CDR3: TGTGCCAGCAGCTTGAGAATAATACAGGGAGGCGGAAACACCATATATTTT. Protein product: CASSLRIIQGGGNTIYF.

The chain combines TRBV24-1 with TRBJ1-2, with D perhaps matching TRBD1 (6 bases). The length of the CDR3 is 12 residues. V was shortened by 7 bases and J by 8 bases, with 13 bases between the two germline ends. CDR1 KGHDR and CDR2 SFDVKD come from the germline V gene. The CDR3 DNA reads TGTGCCACCAGCCCCTCGGGGGGCGGCTACACCTTC. This sequence encodes CATSPSGGGYTF.

The chain joins TRBV2 to TRBJ1-5; 8 bases fit TRBD1. Germline assignment: CDR1 SNHLY and CDR2 FYNNEI. The CDR3 length is 16 residues. Germline trimming cut 5 bases from V and 3 bases from J; bases unmatched to any gene: 9. CDR3 DNA: TGTGCCAGCAGTCTCACCGGGACAGGCTACAATCAGCCCCAGCATTTT. Amino acid sequence: CASSLTGTGYNQPQHF.

V and J are TRBV15 and TRBJ2-3; D unresolved. Trimming took 4 bases from V and 2 from J, leaving 13 bases between them. The CDR3 is 15 amino acids. Germline V lookup: CDR1 LNHNV, CDR2 YYDKDF (reference sequence). DNA for the CDR3: TGTGCCACCAGCATTAACTTACCTTACACAGATACGCAGTATTTT. Its translation: CATSINLPYTDTQYF.

The CDR3 DNA follows: TGTGCCAGCAGCCAAGTAGGCCTAGCGGGAGAGACCCAGTACTTC. Protein: CASSQVGLAGETQYF. The V gene is TRBV3-1 (or the pseudogene TRBV3-2), the J gene TRBJ2-5; 8 nucleotides match TRBD2. J was trimmed by 4 bases and V by 1 base; bases with no gene match: 5. This CDR3 has 15 amino acids. Germline assignment: CDR1 LGHDT and CDR2 YNNKEL (reference sequence).

The chain has TRBV6-5 and TRBJ2-3; D unclear. V was cut by 6 bases and J by 2 bases, with 6 bases left in between. This CDR3 spans 12 amino acids. Germline-derived CDR1 and CDR2 are MNHEY and SVGAGI. The DNA of the CDR3 is TGTGCCAGCAGGGTTACCACAGATACGCAGTATTTT. Protein: CASRVTTDTQYF.

V and J are TRBV19 and TRBJ1-2; no clear D. The CDR3 length is 14 residues. V lost 8 bases and J 2 bases, leaving 15 bases between the germline ends. Germline V gene lookup returns CDR1 LNHDA and CDR2 SQIVND (reference sequence). The CDR3 DNA follows: TGTGCCAGTCATTCGATCCGGGAGAACTATGGCTACACCTTC. Encoded protein: CASHSIRENYGYTF. The variable domain in full, with the rest retrieved from reference TRBV19 and TRBJ1-2, is DGGITQSPKYLFRKEGQNVTLSCEQNLNHDAMYWYRQDPGQGLRLIYYSQIVNDFQKGDIAEGYSVSREKKESFPLTVTSAQKNPTAFYLCASHSIRENYGYTFGSGTRLTVV.

V and J are TRBV28 and TRBJ2-1; D is unresolved. With 6 bases removed from V and 6 bases from J, the gap between germline ends came to 9 bases. CDR1 and CDR2 from the germline V gene are MDHEN and SYDVKM. The CDR3 consists of 12 residues. CDR3 in amino acids: CASSLFPNEQFF. CDR3 nucleotide sequence: TGTGCCAGCAGCCTTTTCCCCAATGAGCAGTTCTTC.

This chain connects TRBV7-9 to TRBJ2-7; D is uncertain. The germline V and J ends were trimmed by 1 base and 5 bases, with 9 bases remaining between them. CDR1 is SEHNR, CDR2 FQNEAQ, per germline (reference sequence). This CDR3 is built from 13 residues. The CDR3 nucleotides read TGTGCCAGCAGCTTAGATCGGTCTCACGAGCAGTACTTC. This codes for CASSLDRSHEQYF.